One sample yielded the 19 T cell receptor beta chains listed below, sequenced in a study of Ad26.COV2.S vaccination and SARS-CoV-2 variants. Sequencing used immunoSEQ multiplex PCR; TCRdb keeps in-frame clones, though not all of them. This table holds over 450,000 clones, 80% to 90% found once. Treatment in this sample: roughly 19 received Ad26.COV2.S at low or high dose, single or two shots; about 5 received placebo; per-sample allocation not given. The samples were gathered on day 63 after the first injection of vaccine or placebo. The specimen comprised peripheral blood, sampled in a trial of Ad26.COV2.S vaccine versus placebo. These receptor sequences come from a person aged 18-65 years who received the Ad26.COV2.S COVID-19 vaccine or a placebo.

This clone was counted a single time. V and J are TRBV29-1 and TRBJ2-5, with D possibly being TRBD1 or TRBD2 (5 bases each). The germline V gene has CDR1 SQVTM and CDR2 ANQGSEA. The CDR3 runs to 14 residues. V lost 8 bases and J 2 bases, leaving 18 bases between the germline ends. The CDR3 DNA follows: TGCAGCACCCAACTTGGGACGGCGCAAGAGACCCAGTACTTC. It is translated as CSTQLGTAQETQYF.

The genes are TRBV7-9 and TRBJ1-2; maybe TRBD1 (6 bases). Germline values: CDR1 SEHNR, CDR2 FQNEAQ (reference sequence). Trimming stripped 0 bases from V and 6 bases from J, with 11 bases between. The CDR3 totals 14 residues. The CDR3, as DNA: TGTGCCAGCAGCTTAGCGGACAGCCCCAATGGCTACACCTTC. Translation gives CASSLADSPNGYTF.

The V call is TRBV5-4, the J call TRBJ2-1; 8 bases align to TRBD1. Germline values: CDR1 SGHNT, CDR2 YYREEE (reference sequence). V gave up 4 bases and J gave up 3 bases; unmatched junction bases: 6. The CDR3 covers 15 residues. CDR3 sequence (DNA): TGTGCCAGCAGCGAAACAGGGGGTCTCTACAATGAGCAGTTCTTC. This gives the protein CASSETGGLYNEQFF. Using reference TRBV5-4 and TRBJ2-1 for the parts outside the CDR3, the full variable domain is ETGVTQSPTHLIKTRGQQVTLRCSSQSGHNTVSWYQQALGQGPQFIFQYYREEENGRGNFPPRFSGLQFPNYSSELNVNALELDDSALYLCASSETGGLYNEQFFGPGTRLTVL.

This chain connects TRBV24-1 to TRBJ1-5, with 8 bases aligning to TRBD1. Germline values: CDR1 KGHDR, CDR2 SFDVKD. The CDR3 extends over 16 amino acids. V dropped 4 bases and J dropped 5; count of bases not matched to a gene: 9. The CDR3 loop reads CATSDRTGLMYQPQHF. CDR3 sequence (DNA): TGTGCCACCAGTGACCGGACAGGGTTGATGTATCAGCCCCAGCATTTT.

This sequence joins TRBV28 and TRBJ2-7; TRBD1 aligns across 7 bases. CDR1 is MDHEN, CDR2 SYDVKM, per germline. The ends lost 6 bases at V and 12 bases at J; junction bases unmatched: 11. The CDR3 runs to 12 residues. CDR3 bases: TGTGCCAGCAGGGCACAGGGGACCCTTGGGTACTTC. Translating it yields CASRAQGTLGYF.

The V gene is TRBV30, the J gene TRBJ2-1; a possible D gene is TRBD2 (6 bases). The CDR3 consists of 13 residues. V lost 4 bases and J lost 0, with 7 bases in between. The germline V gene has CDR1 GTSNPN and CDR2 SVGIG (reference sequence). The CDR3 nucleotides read TGTGCCTGGACCGGGAGCTCCTACAATGAGCAGTTCTTC. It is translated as CAWTGSSYNEQFF.

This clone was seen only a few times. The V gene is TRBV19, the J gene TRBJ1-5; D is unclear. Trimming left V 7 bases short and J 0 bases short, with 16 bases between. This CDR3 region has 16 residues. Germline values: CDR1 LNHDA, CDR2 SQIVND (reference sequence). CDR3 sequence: CASTDWSPYSNQPQHF. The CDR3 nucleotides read TGTGCCAGTACCGATTGGAGCCCTTATAGCAATCAGCCCCAGCATTTT.

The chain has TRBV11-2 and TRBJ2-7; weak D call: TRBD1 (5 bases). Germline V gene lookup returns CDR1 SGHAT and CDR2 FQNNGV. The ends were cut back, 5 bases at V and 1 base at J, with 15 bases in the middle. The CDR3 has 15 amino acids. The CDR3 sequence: CASSPGQGISYEQYF. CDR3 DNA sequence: TGTGCCAGCAGCCCCGGCCAGGGTATATCCTACGAGCAGTACTTC.

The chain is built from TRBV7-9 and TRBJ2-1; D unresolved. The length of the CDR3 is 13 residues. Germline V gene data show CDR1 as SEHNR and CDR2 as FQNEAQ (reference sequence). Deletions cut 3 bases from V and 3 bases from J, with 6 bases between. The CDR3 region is CASSLADYNEQFF. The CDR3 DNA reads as TGTGCCAGCAGCTTGGCAGACTACAATGAGCAGTTCTTC.

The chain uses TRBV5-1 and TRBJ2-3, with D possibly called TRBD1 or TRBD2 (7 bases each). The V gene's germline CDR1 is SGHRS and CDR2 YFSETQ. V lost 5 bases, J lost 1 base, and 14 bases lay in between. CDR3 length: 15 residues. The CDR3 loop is CASSPPGGGTDTQYF. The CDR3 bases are TGCGCCAGCAGTCCCCCAGGGGGGGGCACAGATACGCAGTATTTT.

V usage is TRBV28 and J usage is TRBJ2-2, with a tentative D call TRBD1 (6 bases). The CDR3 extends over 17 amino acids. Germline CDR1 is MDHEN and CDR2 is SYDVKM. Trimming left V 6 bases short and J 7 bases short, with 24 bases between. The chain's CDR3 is CASSHGLRQGWDGELFF. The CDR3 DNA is TGTGCCAGCAGCCATGGGTTAAGGCAGGGGTGGGACGGGGAGCTGTTTTTT.

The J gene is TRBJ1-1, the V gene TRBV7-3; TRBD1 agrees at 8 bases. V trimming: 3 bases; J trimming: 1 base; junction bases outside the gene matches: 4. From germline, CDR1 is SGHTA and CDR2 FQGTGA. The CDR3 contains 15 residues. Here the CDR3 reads CASSLGGTGNTEAFF. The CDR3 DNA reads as TGTGCCAGCAGCTTGGGTGGGACAGGGAACACTGAAGCTTTCTTT. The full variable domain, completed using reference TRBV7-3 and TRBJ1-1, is GAGVSQTPSNKVTEKGKYVELRCDPISGHTALYWYRQSLGQGPEFLIYFQGTGAADDSGLPNDRFFAVRPEGSVSTLKIQRTERGDSAVYLCASSLGGTGNTEAFFGQGTRLTVV.

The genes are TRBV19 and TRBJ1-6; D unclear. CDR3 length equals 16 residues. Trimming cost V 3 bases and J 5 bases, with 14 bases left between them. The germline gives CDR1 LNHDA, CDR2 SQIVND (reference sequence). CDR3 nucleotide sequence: TGTGCCAGTAGTATGGACGGAAGGATGGATAATTCACCCCTCCACTTT. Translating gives CASSMDGRMDNSPLHF.

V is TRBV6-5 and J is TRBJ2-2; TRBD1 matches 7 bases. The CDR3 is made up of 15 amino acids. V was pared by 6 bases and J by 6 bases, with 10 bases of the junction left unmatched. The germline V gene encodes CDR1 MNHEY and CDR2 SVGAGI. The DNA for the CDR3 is TGTGCCAGCAGACGAGGGACAGTGGGTGCCGGGGAGCTGTTTTTT. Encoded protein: CASRRGTVGAGELFF.

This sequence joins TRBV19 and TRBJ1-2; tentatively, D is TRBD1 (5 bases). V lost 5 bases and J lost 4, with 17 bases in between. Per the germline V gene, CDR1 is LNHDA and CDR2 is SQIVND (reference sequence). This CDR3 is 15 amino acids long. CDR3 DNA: TGTGCCAGTAGTCCTATGGTGGGGCAGGGCTATGGCTACACCTTC. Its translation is CASSPMVGQGYGYTF.

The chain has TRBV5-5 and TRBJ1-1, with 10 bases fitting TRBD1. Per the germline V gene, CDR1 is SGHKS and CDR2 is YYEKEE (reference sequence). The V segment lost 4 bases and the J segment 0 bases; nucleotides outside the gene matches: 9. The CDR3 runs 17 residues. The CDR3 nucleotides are TGTGCCAGCAGCGACCGGGACAGGGGTGAAGTGAACACTGAAGCTTTCTTT. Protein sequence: CASSDRDRGEVNTEAFF.

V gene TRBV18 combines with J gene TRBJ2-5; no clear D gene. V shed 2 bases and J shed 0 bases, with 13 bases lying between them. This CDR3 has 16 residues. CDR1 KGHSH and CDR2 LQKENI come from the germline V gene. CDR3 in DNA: TGTGCCAGCTCACCAGGGGTAACGAGGAACCAAGAGACCCAGTACTTC. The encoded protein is CASSPGVTRNQETQYF.

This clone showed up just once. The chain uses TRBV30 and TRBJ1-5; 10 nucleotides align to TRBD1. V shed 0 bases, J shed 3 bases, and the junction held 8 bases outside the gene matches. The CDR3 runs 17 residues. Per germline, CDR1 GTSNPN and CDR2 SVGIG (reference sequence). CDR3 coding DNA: TGTGCCTGGAGTGTACGCAGGGACAGGGGAACCAATCAGCCCCAGCATTTT. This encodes CAWSVRRDRGTNQPQHF.

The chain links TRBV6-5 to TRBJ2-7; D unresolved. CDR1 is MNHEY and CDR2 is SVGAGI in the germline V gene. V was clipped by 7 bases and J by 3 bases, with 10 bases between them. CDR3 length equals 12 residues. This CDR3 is CASKGRNYEQYF. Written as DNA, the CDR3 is TGTGCCAGCAAGGGCCGTAACTACGAGCAGTACTTC.